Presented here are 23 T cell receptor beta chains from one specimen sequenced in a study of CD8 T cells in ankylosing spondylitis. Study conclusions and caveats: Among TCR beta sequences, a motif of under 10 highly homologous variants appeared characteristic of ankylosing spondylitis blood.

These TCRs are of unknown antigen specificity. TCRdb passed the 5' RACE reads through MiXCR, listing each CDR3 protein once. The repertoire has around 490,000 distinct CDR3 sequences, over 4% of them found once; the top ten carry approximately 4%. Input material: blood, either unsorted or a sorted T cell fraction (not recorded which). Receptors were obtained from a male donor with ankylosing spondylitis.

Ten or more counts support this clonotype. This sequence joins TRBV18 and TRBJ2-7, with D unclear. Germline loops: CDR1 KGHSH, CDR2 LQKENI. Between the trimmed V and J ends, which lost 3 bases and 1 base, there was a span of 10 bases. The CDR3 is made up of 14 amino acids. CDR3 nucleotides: TGTGCCAGCTCACCCAACCATGCTTCCTACGAGCAGTACTTC. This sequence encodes CASSPNHASYEQYF. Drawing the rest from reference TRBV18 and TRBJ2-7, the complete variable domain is NAGVMQNPRHLVRRRGQEARLRCSPMKGHSHVYWYRQLPEEGLKFMVYLQKENIIDESGMPKERFSAEFPKEGPSILRIQQVVRGDSAAYFCASSPNHASYEQYFGPGTRLTVT.

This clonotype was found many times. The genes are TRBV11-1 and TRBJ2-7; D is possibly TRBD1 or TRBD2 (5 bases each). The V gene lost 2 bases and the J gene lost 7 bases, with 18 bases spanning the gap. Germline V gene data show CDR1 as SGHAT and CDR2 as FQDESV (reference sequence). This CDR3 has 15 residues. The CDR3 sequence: CASSLYRAGTYEQYF. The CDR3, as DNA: TGTGCCAGCAGCTTATACCGGGCCGGGACGTATGAGCAGTACTTC.

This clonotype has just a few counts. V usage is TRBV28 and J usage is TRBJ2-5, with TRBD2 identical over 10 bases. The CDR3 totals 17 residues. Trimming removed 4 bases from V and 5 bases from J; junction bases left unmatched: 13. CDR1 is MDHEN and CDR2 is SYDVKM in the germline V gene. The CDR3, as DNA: TGTGCCAGCAGTTCCTACCCCAAGCGGGGGGGCAGGGAGACCCAGTACTTC. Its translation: CASSSYPKRGGRETQYF. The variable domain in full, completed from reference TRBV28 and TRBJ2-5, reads DVKVTQSSRYLVKRTGEKVFLECVQDMDHENMFWYRQDPGLGLRLIYFSYDVKMKEKGDIPEGYSVSREKKERFSLILESASTNQTSMYLCASSSYPKRGGRETQYFGPGTRLLVL.

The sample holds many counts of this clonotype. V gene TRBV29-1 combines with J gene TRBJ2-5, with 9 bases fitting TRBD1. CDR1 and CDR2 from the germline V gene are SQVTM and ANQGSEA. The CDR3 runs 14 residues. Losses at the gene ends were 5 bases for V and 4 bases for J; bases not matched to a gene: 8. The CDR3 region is CSVRDRVGRETQYF. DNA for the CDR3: TGCAGCGTTAGGGACAGGGTGGGTCGAGAGACCCAGTACTTC.

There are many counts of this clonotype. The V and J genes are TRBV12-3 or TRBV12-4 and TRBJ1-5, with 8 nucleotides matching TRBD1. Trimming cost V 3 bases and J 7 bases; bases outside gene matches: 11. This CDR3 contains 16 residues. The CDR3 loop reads CASSFPAGGLEQPQHF. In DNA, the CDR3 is TGTGCCAGCAGTTTTCCCGCAGGGGGCTTAGAACAGCCCCAGCATTTT.

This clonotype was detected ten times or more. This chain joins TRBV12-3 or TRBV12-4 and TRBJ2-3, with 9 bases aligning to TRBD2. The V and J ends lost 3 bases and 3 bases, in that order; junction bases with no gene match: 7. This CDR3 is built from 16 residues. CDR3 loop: CASSFWAGGGTDTQYF. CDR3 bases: TGTGCCAGCAGTTTCTGGGCGGGAGGGGGGACAGATACGCAGTATTTT.

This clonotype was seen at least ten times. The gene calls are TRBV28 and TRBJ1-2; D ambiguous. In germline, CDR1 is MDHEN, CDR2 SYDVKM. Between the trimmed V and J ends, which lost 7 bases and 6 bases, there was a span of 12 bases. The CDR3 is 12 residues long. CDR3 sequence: CASTGQLDGYTF. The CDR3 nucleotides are TGTGCCAGCACCGGTCAGCTCGATGGCTACACCTTC.

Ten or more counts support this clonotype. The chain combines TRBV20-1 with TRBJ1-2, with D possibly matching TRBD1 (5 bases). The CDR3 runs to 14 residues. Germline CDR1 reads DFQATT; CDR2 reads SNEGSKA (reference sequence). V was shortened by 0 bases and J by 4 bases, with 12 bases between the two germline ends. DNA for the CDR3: TGCAGTGCTAGAGATCAAGGGGACCTCTATGGCTACACCTTC. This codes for CSARDQGDLYGYTF.

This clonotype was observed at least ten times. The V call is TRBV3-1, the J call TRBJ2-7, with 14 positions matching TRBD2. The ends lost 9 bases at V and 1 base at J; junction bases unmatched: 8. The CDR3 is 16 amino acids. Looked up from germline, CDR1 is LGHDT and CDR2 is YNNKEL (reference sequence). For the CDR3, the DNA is TGTGCCAGTACCGGGACTAGCGGGAGTTTTTCCTACGAGCAGTACTTC. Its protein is CASTGTSGSFSYEQYF.

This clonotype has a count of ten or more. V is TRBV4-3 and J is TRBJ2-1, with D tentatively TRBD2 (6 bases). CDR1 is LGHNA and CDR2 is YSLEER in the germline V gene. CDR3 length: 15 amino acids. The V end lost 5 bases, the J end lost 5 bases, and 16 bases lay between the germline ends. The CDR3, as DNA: TGCGCCAGCAGCGCCCCGGGACTGCTTAACAATGAGCAGTTCTTC. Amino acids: CASSAPGLLNNEQFF.

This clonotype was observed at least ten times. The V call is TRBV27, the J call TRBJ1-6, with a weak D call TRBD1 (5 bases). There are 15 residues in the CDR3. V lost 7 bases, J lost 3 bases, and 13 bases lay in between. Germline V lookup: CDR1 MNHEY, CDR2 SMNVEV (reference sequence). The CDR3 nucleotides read TGTGCCAGCACTCACGACAGACTCTATAATTCACCCCTCCACTTT. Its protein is CASTHDRLYNSPLHF.

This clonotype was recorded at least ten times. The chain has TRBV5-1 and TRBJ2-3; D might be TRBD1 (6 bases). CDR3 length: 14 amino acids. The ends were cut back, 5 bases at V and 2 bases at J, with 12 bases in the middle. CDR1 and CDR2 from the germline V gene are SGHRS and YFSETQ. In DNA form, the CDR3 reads TGCGCCAGCAGACAGGGCGAGGTCACAGATACGCAGTATTTT. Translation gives CASRQGEVTDTQYF.

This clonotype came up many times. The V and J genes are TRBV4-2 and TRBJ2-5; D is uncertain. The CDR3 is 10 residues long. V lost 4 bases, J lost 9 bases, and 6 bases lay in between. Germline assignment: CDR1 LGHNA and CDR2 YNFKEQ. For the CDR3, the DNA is TGTGCCAGCAGCCCAAGGGCCCAGTACTTC. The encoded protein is CASSPRAQYF.

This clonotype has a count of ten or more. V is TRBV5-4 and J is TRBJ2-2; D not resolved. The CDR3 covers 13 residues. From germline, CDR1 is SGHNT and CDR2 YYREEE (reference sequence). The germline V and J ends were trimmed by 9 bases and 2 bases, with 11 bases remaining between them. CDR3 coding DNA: TGTGCCACCGATGAGGAAAACACCGGGGAGCTGTTTTTT. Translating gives CATDEENTGELFF.

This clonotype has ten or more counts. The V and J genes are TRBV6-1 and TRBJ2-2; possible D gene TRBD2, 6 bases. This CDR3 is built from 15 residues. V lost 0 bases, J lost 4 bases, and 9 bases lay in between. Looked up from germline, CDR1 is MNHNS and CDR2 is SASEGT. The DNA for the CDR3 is TGTGCCAGCAGTGAAGCGGGGGGAACCACCGGGGAGCTGTTTTTT. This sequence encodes CASSEAGGTTGELFF.

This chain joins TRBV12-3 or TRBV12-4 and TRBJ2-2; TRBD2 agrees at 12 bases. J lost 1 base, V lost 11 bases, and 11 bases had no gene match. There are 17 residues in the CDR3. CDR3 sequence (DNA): TGTGCCCTCTCCGATCGACTAGCGGGGGAGAACACCGGGGAGCTGTTTTTT. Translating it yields CALSDRLAGENTGELFF.

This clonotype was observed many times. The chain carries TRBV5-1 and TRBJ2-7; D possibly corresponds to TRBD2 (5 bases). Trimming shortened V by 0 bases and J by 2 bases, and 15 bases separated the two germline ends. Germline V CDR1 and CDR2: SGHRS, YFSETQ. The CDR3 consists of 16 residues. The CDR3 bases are TGCGCCAGCAGCTTGGGGGCTAGCCGAAACACCTACGAGCAGTACTTC. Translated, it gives CASSLGASRNTYEQYF.

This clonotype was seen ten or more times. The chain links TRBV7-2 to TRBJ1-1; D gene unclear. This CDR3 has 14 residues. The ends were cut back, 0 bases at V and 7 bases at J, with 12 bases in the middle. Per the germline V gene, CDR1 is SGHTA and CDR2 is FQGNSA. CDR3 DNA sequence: TGTGCCAGCAGCTTAGCTTCTGTTACTGTTGAAGCTTTCTTT. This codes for CASSLASVTVEAFF.

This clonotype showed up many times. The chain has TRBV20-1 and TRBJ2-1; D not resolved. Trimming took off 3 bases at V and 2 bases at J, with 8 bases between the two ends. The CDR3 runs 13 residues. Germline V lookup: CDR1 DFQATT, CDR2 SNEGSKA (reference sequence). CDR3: CSASSDPYNEQFF. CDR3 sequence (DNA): TGCAGTGCTAGCAGCGACCCCTACAATGAGCAGTTCTTC.

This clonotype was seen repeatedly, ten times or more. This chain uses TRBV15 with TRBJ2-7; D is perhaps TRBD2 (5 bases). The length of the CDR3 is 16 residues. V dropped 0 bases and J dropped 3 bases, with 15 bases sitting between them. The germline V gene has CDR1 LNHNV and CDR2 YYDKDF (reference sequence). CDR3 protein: CATSRDGLASRYEQYF. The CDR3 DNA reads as TGTGCCACCAGCAGAGATGGCCTAGCTTCCCGCTACGAGCAGTACTTC.

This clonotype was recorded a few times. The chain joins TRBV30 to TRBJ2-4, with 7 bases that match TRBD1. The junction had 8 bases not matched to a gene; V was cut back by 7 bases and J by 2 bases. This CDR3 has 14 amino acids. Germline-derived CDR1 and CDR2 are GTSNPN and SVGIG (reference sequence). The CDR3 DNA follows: TGTGCCTATATGACAGGGCCAACCAAAAACATTCAGTACTTC. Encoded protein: CAYMTGPTKNIQYF.

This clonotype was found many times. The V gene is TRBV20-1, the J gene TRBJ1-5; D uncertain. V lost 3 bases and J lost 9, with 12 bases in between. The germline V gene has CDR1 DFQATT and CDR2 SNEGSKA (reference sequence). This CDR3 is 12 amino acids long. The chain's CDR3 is CSASRFVGPQHF. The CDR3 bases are TGCAGTGCTAGCCGCTTCGTGGGGCCCCAGCATTTT.

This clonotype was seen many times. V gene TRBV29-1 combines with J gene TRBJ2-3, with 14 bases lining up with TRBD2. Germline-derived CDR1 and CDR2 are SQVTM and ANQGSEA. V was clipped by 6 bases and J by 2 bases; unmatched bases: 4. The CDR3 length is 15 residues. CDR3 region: CSVEGLAGVTDTQYF. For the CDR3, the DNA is TGCAGCGTAGAGGGACTAGCGGGGGTCACAGATACGCAGTATTTT.